The clone carrying this T cell receptor beta chain was recorded at least ten times. As yet, its antigen is unknown. The diagnostic workup employed clinical symptoms, serum thyroxine, TRAb, thyroid ultrasound and orbital computed tomography. As the starting material, 10 ml of fresh peripheral blood yielded the PBMCs. This record belongs to a study of Graves' ophthalmopathy and Graves' hyperthyroidism. V dropped 2 bases and J dropped 7 bases, with 11 bases sitting between them. The CDR3 loop spans 13 amino acids. CDR1 and CDR2 from the germline V gene are SGHVS and FQNEAQ. Broader study findings: Ophthalmopathy progression prediction by the model yielded a sensitivity of approximately 70% and a specificity of under 80%.

Amplified material comprised TCR beta CDR3 regions derived from RNA transcripts. In the first round, RT-PCR was carried out with HTBI primers, and a multiplex PCR formed the second round. Using its own MiXCR run on the multiplex PCR reads, TCRdb lists one record per CDR3 protein. This table has about 640,000 distinct CDR3 sequences, just over 40% appearing once. The chain combines TRBV7-8 with TRBJ1-1; D uncertain. This clonotype was obtained from an adult man with Graves' ophthalmopathy. The sequencing input was peripheral blood. CDR3 nucleotide sequence: TGTGCCAGCAGCTTAAGTGTAGGCGGTGAAGCTTTCTTT. Translation: CASSLSVGGEAFF. Combining the CDR3 with reference TRBV7-8 and TRBJ1-1 gives the whole variable domain GAGVSQSPRYKVAKRGQDVALRCDPISGHVSLFWYQQALGQGPEFLTYFQNEAQLDKSGLPSDRFFAERPEGSVSTLKIQRTQQEDSAVYLCASSLSVGGEAFFGQGTRLTVV.